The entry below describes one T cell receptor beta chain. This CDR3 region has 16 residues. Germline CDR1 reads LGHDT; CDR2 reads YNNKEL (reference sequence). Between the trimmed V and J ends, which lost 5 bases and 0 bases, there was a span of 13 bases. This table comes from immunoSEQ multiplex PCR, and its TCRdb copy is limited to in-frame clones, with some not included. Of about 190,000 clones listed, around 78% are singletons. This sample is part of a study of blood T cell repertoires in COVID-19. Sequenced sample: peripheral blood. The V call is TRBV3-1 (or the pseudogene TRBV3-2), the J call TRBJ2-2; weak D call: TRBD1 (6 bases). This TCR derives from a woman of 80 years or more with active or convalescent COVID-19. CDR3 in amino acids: CASSRQVPTNTGELFF. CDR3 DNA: TGTGCCAGCAGCAGACAGGTTCCAACGAACACCGGGGAGCTGTTTTTT.